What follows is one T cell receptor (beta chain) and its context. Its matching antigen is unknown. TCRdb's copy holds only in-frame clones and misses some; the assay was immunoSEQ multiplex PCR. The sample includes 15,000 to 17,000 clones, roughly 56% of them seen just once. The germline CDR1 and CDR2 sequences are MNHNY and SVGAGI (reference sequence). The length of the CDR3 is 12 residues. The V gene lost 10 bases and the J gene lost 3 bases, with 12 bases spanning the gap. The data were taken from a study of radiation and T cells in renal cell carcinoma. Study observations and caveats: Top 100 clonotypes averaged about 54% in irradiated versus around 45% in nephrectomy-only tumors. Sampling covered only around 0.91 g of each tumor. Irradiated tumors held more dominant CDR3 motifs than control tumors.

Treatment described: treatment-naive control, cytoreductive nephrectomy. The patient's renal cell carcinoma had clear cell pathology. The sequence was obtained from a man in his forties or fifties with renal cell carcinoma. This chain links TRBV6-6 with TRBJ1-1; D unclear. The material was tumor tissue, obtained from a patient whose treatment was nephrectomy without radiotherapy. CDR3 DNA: TGTGCCACCGGGGAGGGCTACACTGAAGCTTTCTTT. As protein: CATGEGYTEAFF.